Shown below are 25 T cell receptor beta chains from a single sample sequenced in a study of shared clonotypes between healthy human individuals (dated by TCRdb to 2018 to 2020). Libraries were constructed by the immunoSEQ multiplex PCR assay. TCRdb provides this immuneACCESS table in a form limited to in-frame rearrangements. Some clones are lacking; in checked studies, under half of them reflect an unresolved V gene, and why the rest are absent is not known. For this sample there are a few million clones; approximately 94% appear just once. Under 0.15% of the sample goes to the ten largest clones. Input material: naive CD4+ T cells sorted from blood. Reading the label with the study, this specimen's cell subset or site is: CD45RA+ positively selected. Receptors were obtained from a man younger than 35 in good health.

The chain combines TRBV6-5 with TRBJ1-4; TRBD1 agrees at 12 bases. Germline V gene data show CDR1 as MNHEY and CDR2 as SVGAGI. V lost 6 bases to trimming and J lost 10 bases; unmatched junction nucleotides: 6. This CDR3 region has 14 residues. CDR3 amino acids: CASRPGTGGRKLFF. The CDR3 coding sequence is TGTGCCAGCAGACCCGGGACAGGGGGCAGAAAACTGTTTTTT.

This clone was detected once. The rearrangement uses TRBV30 and TRBJ2-7; 9 bases fit TRBD1. The germline V gene encodes CDR1 GTSNPN and CDR2 SVGIG (reference sequence). The V and J ends lost 0 bases and 3 bases, in that order; junction bases with no gene match: 6. The CDR3 sequence is 15 residues long. In DNA form, the CDR3 reads TGTGCCTGGAGTGTAATGGGGACAGGGATCTACGAGCAGTACTTC. This gives the protein CAWSVMGTGIYEQYF.

This sequence joins TRBV2 and TRBJ1-2, with 7 positions matching TRBD1. The V gene end was trimmed by 8 bases and the J gene end by 5 bases; junction bases not matched to a gene: 5. This CDR3 is 12 amino acids long. Looked up from germline, CDR1 is SNHLY and CDR2 is FYNNEI. The chain's CDR3 is CASRQGQYGYTF. CDR3 in DNA: TGTGCCAGCCGACAGGGTCAATATGGCTACACCTTC.

The rearrangement uses TRBV6-1 and TRBJ1-2; possible D gene TRBD1, 6 bases. Germline-derived CDR1 and CDR2 are MNHNS and SASEGT. This CDR3 contains 13 residues. Trimming stripped 6 bases from V and 8 bases from J, with 16 bases between. CDR3 protein: CASSTNGGYGYTF. As DNA, the CDR3 is TGTGCCAGCAGCACTAACGGGGGCTACGGCTACACCTTC.

Note on this clone: Mismatch with germline at one junction end may stem from a read error. The chain couples TRBV5-6 to TRBJ1-2, with 9 bases matching TRBD1. The germline CDR1 and CDR2 sequences are SGHDT and YYEEEE. This CDR3 has 14 residues. The CDR3 DNA is TGTGCCAGCAGCGGGGACAGGGCTAACTATGGCTACGCCTTC. Translating gives CASSGDRANYGYAF. Full variable domain (missing parts from reference TRBV5-6 and TRBJ1-2): DAGVTQSPTHLIKTRGQQVTLRCSPKSGHDTVSWYQQALGQGPQFIFQYYEEEERQRGNFPDRFSGHQFPNYSSELNVNALLLGDSALYLCASSGDRANYGYAFGSGTRLTVV.

The chain joins TRBV5-1 to TRBJ2-5; the match to TRBD1 covers 8 bases. V shed 4 bases and J 5 bases; nucleotides not matched to a gene: 13. This CDR3 comprises 16 residues. In germline, CDR1 is SGHRS, CDR2 YFSETQ. DNA of the CDR3: TGCGCCAGCAGCCTTGTGGGTCAGGGGGCAGCGGAGACCCAGTACTTC. Protein product: CASSLVGQGAAETQYF.

In this sample, this clone turned up once. The rearrangement uses TRBV6-1 and TRBJ2-5, with no clear D. The CDR3 length is 12 residues. V lost 5 bases and J lost 5, with 9 bases in between. The germline gives CDR1 MNHNS, CDR2 SASEGT. The CDR3 DNA sequence: TGTGCCAGCAGTCCCCTCGGGGAGACCCAGTACTTC. Residues: CASSPLGETQYF.

The chain recombines TRBV4-3 with TRBJ2-3, with D possibly matching TRBD2 (5 bases). The CDR3 runs 16 residues. V was cut by 0 bases and J by 2 bases, with 12 bases left in between. From germline, CDR1 is LGHNA and CDR2 YSLEER. This chain's CDR3 is CASSQDLRLNTDTQYF. CDR3 nucleotides: TGCGCCAGCAGCCAAGATCTCAGACTAAACACAGATACGCAGTATTTT.

This chain connects TRBV19 to TRBJ2-3; D is undetermined. V lost 5 bases and J lost 2, with 11 bases in between. The germline gives CDR1 LNHDA, CDR2 SQIVND (reference sequence). This CDR3 has 14 residues. Written as DNA, the CDR3 is TGTGCCAGTAGTCCCGACCCGATCACAGATACGCAGTATTTT. Translated, it gives CASSPDPITDTQYF. Using reference TRBV19 and TRBJ2-3 for the parts outside the CDR3, the full variable domain is DGGITQSPKYLFRKEGQNVTLSCEQNLNHDAMYWYRQDPGQGLRLIYYSQIVNDFQKGDIAEGYSVSREKKESFPLTVTSAQKNPTAFYLCASSPDPITDTQYFGPGTRLTVL.

V usage is TRBV5-4 and J usage is TRBJ1-2, with TRBD1 matching 7 bases. CDR1 and CDR2 from the germline V gene are SGHNT and YYREEE (reference sequence). Trimming at V came to 4 bases and at J to 4 bases, leaving 7 bases not matched to a gene. The CDR3 is 14 residues long. For the CDR3, the DNA is TGTGCCAGCAGCGCCCCCGGGACAGTCTATGGCTACACCTTC. The encoded protein is CASSAPGTVYGYTF.

This clone has just one count. The V gene is TRBV19, the J gene TRBJ2-2, with a tentative D call TRBD1 (5 bases). The length of the CDR3 is 13 residues. Germline V gene data show CDR1 as LNHDA and CDR2 as SQIVND (reference sequence). V was trimmed by 7 bases and J by 7 bases, leaving 13 bases between them. The CDR3 sequence is CASTHSGYGELFF. The CDR3 nucleotides read TGTGCCAGTACCCACTCAGGGTACGGGGAGCTGTTTTTT.

This clone was counted once. V is TRBV6-1 and J is TRBJ2-1; 7 positions match TRBD2. V was pared by 11 bases and J by 0 bases, with 10 bases of the junction left unmatched. Per germline, CDR1 MNHNS and CDR2 SASEGT. The CDR3 covers 15 residues. The CDR3, as DNA: TGTGCCGTCTCCCCAGGCGGGAGCTCCTACAATGAGCAGTTCTTC. As protein: CAVSPGGSSYNEQFF.

The genes are TRBV6-6 and TRBJ1-5; D ambiguous. This CDR3 comprises 12 residues. The germline V gene has CDR1 MNHNY and CDR2 SVGAGI (reference sequence). Trimming left V 5 bases short and J 4 bases short, with 6 bases between. The CDR3 coding sequence is TGTGCCAGCAGTCCCCCGAATCAGCCCCAGCATTTT. Translated: CASSPPNQPQHF.

The V gene is TRBV29-1, the J gene TRBJ2-7, with TRBD2 identical over 12 bases. V lost 4 bases, J lost 3 bases, and 1 base stayed unmatched. Germline CDR1 is SQVTM and CDR2 is ANQGSEA. The CDR3 sequence is 13 residues long. Here the CDR3 reads CSVALAGGYEQYF. The CDR3 DNA sequence: TGCAGCGTTGCACTAGCGGGGGGCTACGAGCAGTACTTC.

The chain combines TRBV5-1 with TRBJ2-2; possibly TRBD1 for D (6 bases). Germline V gene sequence: CDR1 SGHRS, CDR2 YFSETQ. The germline V and J ends were trimmed by 5 bases and 4 bases, with 18 bases remaining between them. The CDR3 loop spans 16 amino acids. CDR3 in DNA: TGCGCCAGCAGTGGCGTTTCAGGGGACCTCACCGGGGAGCTGTTTTTT. It codes for CASSGVSGDLTGELFF.

CDR3 residues: CASSGPGLADTQYF. The DNA of the CDR3 is TGTGCCAGCAGCGGACCCGGGCTTGCAGATACGCAGTATTTT. V usage is TRBV9 and J usage is TRBJ2-3; no definite D call. This CDR3 region has 14 residues. CDR1 is SGDLS, CDR2 YYNGEE, per germline. The germline V and J ends were trimmed by 3 bases and 4 bases, with 12 bases remaining between them. Variable domain in full (rest from reference TRBV9 and TRBJ2-3): DSGVTQTPKHLITATGQRVTLRCSPRSGDLSVYWYQQSLDQGLQFLIQYYNGEERAKGNILERFSAQQFPDLHSELNLSSLELGDSALYFCASSGPGLADTQYFGPGTRLTVL.

This chain uses TRBV5-4 with TRBJ2-1; possibly TRBD2 for D (5 bases). Germline V CDR1 and CDR2: SGHNT, YYREEE (reference sequence). The V gene lost 7 bases and the J gene lost 2 bases, with 13 bases spanning the gap. This CDR3 comprises 14 residues. CDR3 sequence: CASSQKGAYNEQFF. The CDR3 DNA is TGTGCCAGCTCCCAGAAGGGAGCCTACAATGAGCAGTTCTTC.

This sequence joins TRBV7-3 and TRBJ2-5; D uncertain. The ends were cut back, 4 bases at V and 4 bases at J, with 13 bases in the middle. Germline V CDR1 and CDR2: SGHTA, FQGTGA. This CDR3 is built from 14 residues. CDR3 region: CASSSLSAPETQYF. In DNA form, the CDR3 reads TGTGCCAGCAGCTCCCTCTCGGCCCCAGAGACCCAGTACTTC.

V usage is TRBV7-9 and J usage is TRBJ1-5; the match to TRBD1 covers 9 bases. Germline lookup yields CDR1 SEHNR and CDR2 FQNEAQ (reference sequence). V was clipped by 5 bases and J by 2 bases; unmatched bases: 13. This CDR3 has 18 amino acids. Written as DNA, the CDR3 is TGTGCCAGCAGCCACGGGACAGGGCTGGATCCGGGCAATCAGCCCCAGCATTTT. Protein product: CASSHGTGLDPGNQPQHF. The full variable domain, with the rest looked up from reference TRBV7-9 and TRBJ1-5, is DTGVSQNPRHKITKRGQNVTFRCDPISEHNRLYWYRQTLGQGPEFLTYFQNEAQLEKSRLLSDRFSAERPKGSFSTLEIQRTEQGDSAMYLCASSHGTGLDPGNQPQHFGDGTRLSIL.

The gene calls are TRBV11-2 and TRBJ2-2; D ambiguous. CDR3 size: 13 residues. Trimming cost V 1 base and J 6 bases, with 6 bases left between them. The germline gives CDR1 SGHAT, CDR2 FQNNGV. In nucleotides, the CDR3 is TGTGCCAGCAGCTTAGGCCGGGCCGGGGAGCTGTTTTTT. Encoded protein: CASSLGRAGELFF.

This chain joins TRBV19 and TRBJ2-1; tentatively, D is TRBD1 (6 bases). This CDR3 is built from 11 residues. Trimming left V 8 bases short and J 10 bases short, with 12 bases between. Germline V gene data show CDR1 as LNHDA and CDR2 as SQIVND (reference sequence). CDR3 bases: TGTGCCAGTTCTAGGGGGATAGAGCAGTTCTTC. This codes for CASSRGIEQFF.

The chain links TRBV7-2 to TRBJ2-7; D call uncertain. Per the germline V gene, CDR1 is SGHTA and CDR2 is FQGNSA. V lost 1 base, J lost 5 bases, and 9 bases lay in between. The CDR3 totals 13 residues. CDR3 sequence: CASSLDGANEQYF. Here the CDR3 DNA reads TGTGCCAGCAGCTTAGACGGAGCAAACGAGCAGTACTTC. Using reference TRBV7-2 and TRBJ2-7 for the parts outside the CDR3, the full variable domain is GAGVSQSPSNKVTEKGKDVELRCDPISGHTALYWYRQSLGQGLEFLIYFQGNSAPDKSGLPSDRFSAERTGGSVSTLTIQRTQQEDSAVYLCASSLDGANEQYFGPGTRLTVT.

The rearrangement joins TRBV28 to TRBJ2-3; unclear D gene. Trimming removed 9 bases from V and 1 base from J, with 14 bases in between. Germline V gene sequence: CDR1 MDHEN, CDR2 SYDVKM. The CDR3 consists of 14 residues. The CDR3 is CASALQFGTDTQYF. For the CDR3, the DNA is TGTGCCAGTGCCTTACAGTTCGGCACAGATACGCAGTATTTT.

This sequence joins TRBV6-1 and TRBJ1-2; D might be TRBD1 (5 bases). Looked up from germline, CDR1 is MNHNS and CDR2 is SASEGT. The CDR3 is 13 amino acids. V dropped 7 bases and J dropped 8 bases, with 17 bases sitting between them. CDR3 residues: CASISRQGEGYTF. The CDR3 nucleotides read TGTGCCAGCATTTCCCGGCAAGGGGAGGGCTACACCTTC.

The V and J genes are TRBV11-2 and TRBJ2-7, with 7 bases matching TRBD2. In germline, CDR1 is SGHAT, CDR2 FQNNGV. This CDR3 contains 17 residues. The V gene end was trimmed by 1 base and the J gene end by 2 bases; junction bases not matched to a gene: 11. The CDR3 spells CASSLAFGLAETYEQYF. DNA of the CDR3: TGTGCCAGCAGCTTAGCTTTTGGGCTAGCGGAGACCTACGAGCAGTACTTC.